This section outlines one TCR beta chain sequence together with its context. The antigen is undetermined. V lost 3 bases, J lost 8 bases, and 11 bases lay in between. CDR3 length: 11 amino acids. In germline, CDR1 is DFQATT, CDR2 SNEGSKA (reference sequence). This table comes from immunoSEQ multiplex PCR, and its TCRdb copy is limited to in-frame clones, with some not included. The profile covers roughly 85,000 clones, with 88% appearing a single time and about 5% taken by the ten largest. This sample is part of a study of T cell responses to AZD1222 COVID-19 vaccine. Broader study findings: Of the AZD1222 recipients, only five to seven were seropositive at baseline. Unmutated variant regions are reportedly targeted by nearly half of spike-specific TCRs. No day 14 peak samples; only post-peak repertoires were characterized.

This chain connects TRBV20-1 to TRBJ2-7, with D unresolved. Sequenced here: peripheral blood, sampled on day 0 of MenACWY control vaccination. The receptor was isolated from an adult in good health. CDR3 DNA: TGCAGTGCTAGGCTCCTAGGGAAGCAGTACTTC. Its translation: CSARLLGKQYF.